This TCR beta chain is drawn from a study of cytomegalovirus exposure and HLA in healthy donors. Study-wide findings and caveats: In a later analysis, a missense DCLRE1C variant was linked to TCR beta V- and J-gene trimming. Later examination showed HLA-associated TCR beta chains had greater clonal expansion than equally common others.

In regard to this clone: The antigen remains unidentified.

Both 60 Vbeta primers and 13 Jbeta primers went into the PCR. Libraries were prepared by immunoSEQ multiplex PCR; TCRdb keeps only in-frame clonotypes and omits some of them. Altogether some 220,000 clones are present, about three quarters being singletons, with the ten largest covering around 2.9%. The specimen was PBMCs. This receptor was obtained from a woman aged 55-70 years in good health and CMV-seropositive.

The CDR3 DNA reads as TGCGCCAGCAGAAGGGGGACAGGTGGATTGAATGAGCAGTTCTTC. This encodes CASRRGTGGLNEQFF. The genes are TRBV4-1 and TRBJ2-1; 8 positions match TRBD1. Trimming removed 6 bases from V and 7 bases from J; junction bases left unmatched: 11. Germline V gives CDR1 MGHRA, CDR2 YSYEKL. The CDR3 extends over 15 amino acids.